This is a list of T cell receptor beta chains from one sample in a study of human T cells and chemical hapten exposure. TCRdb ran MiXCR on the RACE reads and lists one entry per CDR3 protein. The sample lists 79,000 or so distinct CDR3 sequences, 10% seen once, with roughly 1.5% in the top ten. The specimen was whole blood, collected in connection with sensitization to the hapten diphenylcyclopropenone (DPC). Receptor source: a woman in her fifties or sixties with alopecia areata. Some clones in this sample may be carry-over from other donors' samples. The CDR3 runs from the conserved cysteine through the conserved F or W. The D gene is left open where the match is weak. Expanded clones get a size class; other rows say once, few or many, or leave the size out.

CDR3aa: CASSLGPRQRTGELFF
CDR3nt: TGCGCCAGCAGCTTGGGGCCTCGACAACGCACCGGGGAGCTGTTTTTT
v_gene: TRBV5-1
j_gene: TRBJ2-2
d_gene: .
abundance: few

CDR3aa: CASSLALNTEAFF
CDR3nt: TGTGCTAGCAGCTTAGCACTGAACACTGAAGCTTTCTTT
v_gene: TRBV7-7
j_gene: TRBJ1-1
d_gene: .
abundance: .

CDR3aa: CASSSDGYEQYF
CDR3nt: TGCGCCAGCAGTTCGGACGGGTACGAGCAGTACTTC
v_gene: TRBV5-1
j_gene: TRBJ2-7
d_gene: .
abundance: few

CDR3aa: CASRQGQLNTQYF
CDR3nt: TGTGCCAGCCGACAGGGCCAATTGAATACGCAGTATTTT
v_gene: TRBV2
j_gene: TRBJ2-3
d_gene: TRBD1
abundance: few

CDR3aa: CASSSREMGEFF
CDR3nt: TGTGCCAGCAGTTCGCGGGAGATGGGGGAGTTCTTC
v_gene: TRBV3-1
j_gene: TRBJ2-1
d_gene: TRBD2
abundance: few

CDR3aa: CASSFRDRGAQPQHF
CDR3nt: TGTGCCAGCAGTTTCCGGGACAGGGGCGCTCAGCCCCAGCATTTT
v_gene: TRBV12-3/TRBV12-4
j_gene: TRBJ1-5
d_gene: TRBD1
abundance: few

CDR3aa: CASRGSGRAGNEQFF
CDR3nt: TGTGCCAGCAGGGGTAGCGGGAGGGCCGGCAATGAGCAGTTCTTC
v_gene: TRBV6-2/TRBV6-3
j_gene: TRBJ2-1
d_gene: TRBD2
abundance: .

CDR3aa: CASSEKLAGHEQYF
CDR3nt: TGTGCCAGCAGTGAAAAACTAGCGGGACACGAGCAGTACTTC
v_gene: TRBV2
j_gene: TRBJ2-7
d_gene: TRBD2
abundance: .

CDR3aa: CASSPPIGVADTQYF
CDR3nt: TGTGCCAGCTCACCACCGATAGGGGTCGCAGATACGCAGTATTTT
v_gene: TRBV18
j_gene: TRBJ2-3
d_gene: .
abundance: few

CDR3aa: CSVESGRADTQYF
CDR3nt: TGCAGCGTTGAAAGCGGGAGGGCAGATACGCAGTATTTT
v_gene: TRBV29-1
j_gene: TRBJ2-3
d_gene: TRBD2
abundance: .

CDR3aa: CASSSQTSGTTNTGELFF
CDR3nt: TGCGCCAGCAGCTCTCAGACTAGCGGGACCACGAACACCGGGGAGCTGTTTTTT
v_gene: TRBV5-1
j_gene: TRBJ2-2
d_gene: TRBD2
abundance: .

CDR3aa: CSARKDGTDTQYF
CDR3nt: TGCAGTGCTAGGAAAGACGGAACAGATACGCAGTATTTT
v_gene: TRBV20-1
j_gene: TRBJ2-3
d_gene: .
abundance: few

CDR3aa: CASSLGGRYGYTF
CDR3nt: TGTGCCAGCAGCTTGGGAGGGCGGTATGGCTACACCTTC
v_gene: TRBV5-5
j_gene: TRBJ1-2
d_gene: .
abundance: many

CDR3aa: CAISGGSYNEQFF
CDR3nt: TGTGCCATCAGTGGGGGCAGCTACAATGAGCAGTTCTTC
v_gene: TRBV10-3
j_gene: TRBJ2-1
d_gene: .
abundance: .

CDR3aa: CASSLTADSYEQYF
CDR3nt: TGCGCCAGCAGCTTGACTGCAGACTCCTACGAGCAGTACTTC
v_gene: TRBV5-1
j_gene: TRBJ2-7
d_gene: .
abundance: .

CDR3aa: CASSRTSGSHNEQFF
CDR3nt: TGTGCCAGCAGTCGGACTAGCGGGTCCCACAATGAGCAGTTCTTC
v_gene: TRBV28
j_gene: TRBJ2-1
d_gene: TRBD2
abundance: many

CDR3aa: CSAQPLGTQYF
CDR3nt: TGCAGCGCCCAGCCCCTGGGGACCCAGTACTTC
v_gene: TRBV29-1
j_gene: TRBJ2-5
d_gene: .
abundance: few